A selection of T cell receptor beta chains follows, all from one sample in a study of response to subunit inactivated influenza vaccine. In TCRdb, the RT-PCR reads were re-called with MiXCR into one record per CDR3 protein. Altogether about half a million distinct CDR3 sequences are present, 7.6% being singletons, with the ten largest covering approximately 13%. The specimen comprised PBMCs from blood, sampled less than 30 months after vaccination. Source of these receptors: a man aged 50 to 69 who received an inactivated influenza vaccine. CDR3s include the opening cysteine and the closing phenylalanine or tryptophan. Fields, in order: D gene, J gene, clone size, V gene, CDR3 DNA, CDR3 protein. A D gene is named only where the DNA matches it firmly. Only part of the rows carry a size: once, few, many, or a class if the clone is expanded.

d_call: NA; j_call: TRBJ2-7; clone_size: NA; v_call: TRBV11-2; cdr3_nt: TGTGCCAGCAGCCCAACACGCGGCATTTTCATCGAGCAGTACTTC; cdr3_aa: CASSPTRGIFIEQYF
d_call: NA; j_call: TRBJ2-1; clone_size: NA; v_call: TRBV12-3/TRBV12-4; cdr3_nt: TGTGCCAGCAGTTTAAAGGCGGTACCACTCCATGAGCAGTTCTTC; cdr3_aa: CASSLKAVPLHEQFF
d_call: NA; j_call: TRBJ2-3; clone_size: NA; v_call: TRBV4-3; cdr3_nt: TGCGCCAGCAGCCAAGGACAGAGCACCCCTACGCAGTATTTT; cdr3_aa: CASSQGQSTPTQYF
d_call: TRBD1; j_call: TRBJ2-7; clone_size: once; v_call: TRBV5-4; cdr3_nt: TGTGCCAGCAGCTGGGACAGGGTCCACGAGCAGTACTTC; cdr3_aa: CASSWDRVHEQYF
d_call: NA; j_call: TRBJ1-6; clone_size: NA; v_call: TRBV20-1; cdr3_nt: TGCAGTGTCAGCCCTCCGAATTCACCCCTCCACTTT; cdr3_aa: CSVSPPNSPLHF
d_call: NA; j_call: TRBJ2-7; clone_size: many; v_call: TRBV12-3/TRBV12-4; cdr3_nt: TGTGCCAGCAGTTCCTTCCAGATGAGGGATCAGCAGTACTTC; cdr3_aa: CASSSFQMRDQQYF
d_call: TRBD2; j_call: TRBJ2-1; clone_size: many; v_call: TRBV5-1; cdr3_nt: TGCGCCAGCAGCTTTATGGGACTAGCGGGGGTGTACAATGAGCAGTTCTTC; cdr3_aa: CASSFMGLAGVYNEQFF
d_call: NA; j_call: TRBJ2-6; clone_size: few; v_call: TRBV28; cdr3_nt: TGTGCCAGCAGTTTAGCCCCGGCTGGGGCCAACGTCCTGACTTTC; cdr3_aa: CASSLAPAGANVLTF
d_call: TRBD2; j_call: TRBJ2-1; clone_size: NA; v_call: TRBV28; cdr3_nt: TGTGCCAGCAAAAGCCCTCGACTAGCGAAGTACAATGAGCAGTTCTTC; cdr3_aa: CASKSPRLAKYNEQFF
d_call: NA; j_call: TRBJ1-6; clone_size: many; v_call: TRBV12-5; cdr3_nt: TGTGCTAGTGGTCACCCACAGGGTATTGATTCACCCCTCCACTTT; cdr3_aa: CASGHPQGIDSPLHF
d_call: TRBD1; j_call: TRBJ1-3; clone_size: few; v_call: TRBV7-9; cdr3_nt: TGTGCCAGCAGCGCCTCACAGGGGAACACCATATATTTT; cdr3_aa: CASSASQGNTIYF
d_call: NA; j_call: TRBJ1-6; clone_size: few; v_call: TRBV12-3/TRBV12-4; cdr3_nt: TGTGCCAGCAGTAGAAGCTCCGGGACGGTTAATTCACCCCTCCACTTT; cdr3_aa: CASSRSSGTVNSPLHF
d_call: NA; j_call: TRBJ2-7; clone_size: few; v_call: TRBV6-1; cdr3_nt: TGTGCCGGGAGACCGGAGGCTTGGGCCTACGAGCAGTACTTC; cdr3_aa: CAGRPEAWAYEQYF
d_call: TRBD1; j_call: TRBJ2-7; clone_size: NA; v_call: TRBV10-1; cdr3_nt: TGCGCCAGCAGTGGGACAGGGCTCCACGAGCAGTACTTC; cdr3_aa: CASSGTGLHEQYF
d_call: TRBD2; j_call: TRBJ2-7; clone_size: NA; v_call: TRBV4-1; cdr3_nt: TGCGCCAGCAGCCAAGATTCGCCTAGCGGGTCCTTCGAGCAGTACTTC; cdr3_aa: CASSQDSPSGSFEQYF
d_call: NA; j_call: TRBJ1-6; clone_size: few; v_call: TRBV6-2/TRBV6-3; cdr3_nt: TGTGCCAGCAGAAGGGACGGGAGCTCCTATAATTCACCCCTCCACTTT; cdr3_aa: CASRRDGSSYNSPLHF
d_call: TRBD2; j_call: TRBJ2-5; clone_size: many; v_call: TRBV12-3/TRBV12-4; cdr3_nt: TGTGCCAGCAGTCACCCCGGGACTAGCGGGGCTGAGACCCAGTACTTC; cdr3_aa: CASSHPGTSGAETQYF
d_call: NA; j_call: TRBJ1-5; clone_size: NA; v_call: TRBV7-8; cdr3_nt: TGTGCCAGCAGCTTAGCGATGGTTTGGGGTTGGGGTCGCAATCAGCCCCAGCATTTT; cdr3_aa: CASSLAMVWGWGRNQPQHF
d_call: NA; j_call: TRBJ2-7; clone_size: many; v_call: TRBV20-1; cdr3_nt: TGCAGTGCTTCGACAGCCTCCTACGAGCAGTACTTC; cdr3_aa: CSASTASYEQYF
d_call: NA; j_call: TRBJ2-7; clone_size: few; v_call: TRBV5-1; cdr3_nt: TGCGCCAGCACCGCGGGTGGGCCCTCCTCCGAGCAGTACTTC; cdr3_aa: CASTAGGPSSEQYF
d_call: NA; j_call: TRBJ2-1; clone_size: many; v_call: TRBV12-3/TRBV12-4; cdr3_nt: TGTGCCAGCAGTGCGACTAGTGGCTTCGGCAATGAGCAGTTCTTC; cdr3_aa: CASSATSGFGNEQFF
d_call: TRBD1; j_call: TRBJ1-1; clone_size: NA; v_call: TRBV28; cdr3_nt: TGTGCCAGCATACAGGGGGTCACTGAAGCTTTCTTT; cdr3_aa: CASIQGVTEAFF
d_call: NA; j_call: TRBJ2-3; clone_size: NA; v_call: TRBV12-3/TRBV12-4; cdr3_nt: TGTGCCAGCGGGTCTTCAGCCGGGGGCACAGATACGCAGTATTTT; cdr3_aa: CASGSSAGGTDTQYF
d_call: NA; j_call: TRBJ1-2; clone_size: NA; v_call: TRBV5-6; cdr3_nt: TGTGCCAGCAGCTTGGATGGGGACGCCATATACTATGGCTACACCTTC; cdr3_aa: CASSLDGDAIYYGYTF
d_call: NA; j_call: TRBJ2-1; clone_size: few; v_call: TRBV11-3; cdr3_nt: TGTGCCAGCAGCTTAGGTTACGCTCACTCCTACAATGAGCAGTTCTTC; cdr3_aa: CASSLGYAHSYNEQFF
d_call: NA; j_call: TRBJ2-5; clone_size: few; v_call: TRBV24-1; cdr3_nt: TGTGCCACCAGTGATTTTCGCGAGACCCAGTACTTC; cdr3_aa: CATSDFRETQYF
d_call: TRBD1; j_call: TRBJ1-5; clone_size: many; v_call: TRBV20-1; cdr3_nt: TGCAGTGCTAGCGACAGGGGTAGCAATCAGCCCCAGCATTTT; cdr3_aa: CSASDRGSNQPQHF
d_call: TRBD1; j_call: TRBJ2-3; clone_size: many; v_call: TRBV6-1; cdr3_nt: TGTGCCAGCAGTGAAACGAGGGGACAGCAACTCACAGATACGCAGTATTTT; cdr3_aa: CASSETRGQQLTDTQYF
d_call: TRBD2; j_call: TRBJ2-1; clone_size: few; v_call: TRBV7-6; cdr3_nt: TGTGCCAGCAGCATTAGCGGGGGGGGCCTCAATGAGCAGTTCTTC; cdr3_aa: CASSISGGGLNEQFF
d_call: NA; j_call: TRBJ2-5; clone_size: many; v_call: TRBV28; cdr3_nt: TGTGCCAGCAGTTTTCACTACAGGGAACGGGAGACCCAGTACTTC; cdr3_aa: CASSFHYRERETQYF